These 22 T cell receptor beta chains originate from one sample sequenced in a study of control samples from healthy donors and cancer patients. Profiling relied on immunoSEQ multiplex PCR, and the TCRdb table lists in-frame clones only, not all of them. The table records roughly 130,000 clones, about 88% of them present only once. Input material: blood. The receptors here all came from a woman aged 25 to 39 in good health.

This clone has a count of ten or more. The chain carries TRBV14 and TRBJ2-7; the match to TRBD1 covers 7 bases. In germline, CDR1 is SGHDN, CDR2 FVKESK. CDR3 length: 13 residues. Unmatched junction bases numbered 5, after V lost 4 bases and J lost 5 bases. The CDR3 coding sequence is TGTGCCAGCAGCCCAATACAGGGGAACGAGCAGTACTTC. The encoded protein is CASSPIQGNEQYF.

The count of this clone is one. The chain uses TRBV29-1 and TRBJ1-5, with D uncertain. Germline CDR1 reads SQVTM; CDR2 reads ANQGSEA. This CDR3 is 13 amino acids long. V was pared by 4 bases and J by 3 bases, with 10 bases between. CDR3 sequence (DNA): TGCAGCGTTGGCGCCTTCCCCAATCAGCCCCAGCATTTT. It is translated as CSVGAFPNQPQHF.

The chain carries TRBV29-1 and TRBJ2-3, with 12 bases fitting TRBD2. This CDR3 has 17 residues. The V gene's germline CDR1 is SQVTM and CDR2 ANQGSEA. V dropped 4 bases and J dropped 6; count of bases not matched to a gene: 14. The CDR3, as DNA: TGCAGCGTTGTAAAAGAGCCCCTAGCGGGAGGGCGTGATACGCAGTATTTT. This gives the protein CSVVKEPLAGGRDTQYF.

The chain uses TRBV6-6 and TRBJ1-2; 7 nucleotides agree with TRBD1. With 6 bases clipped from V and 6 bases from J, the junction kept 4 bases outside the gene matches. The CDR3 has 12 amino acids. Germline CDR1 reads MNHNY; CDR2 reads SVGAGI (reference sequence). The CDR3 region has the DNA TGTGCCAGCAGAGAGGGGGCGGATGGCTACACCTTC. This gives the protein CASREGADGYTF.

The V and J genes are TRBV20-1 and TRBJ2-7; D not resolved. This CDR3 has 9 amino acids. With 8 bases removed from V and 6 bases from J, the gap between germline ends came to 8 bases. Germline-derived CDR1 and CDR2 are DFQATT and SNEGSKA (reference sequence). CDR3 nucleotides: TGCAGTCGTCATCGCGAGCAGTACTTC. This translates into CSRHREQYF.

The chain joins TRBV7-9 to TRBJ1-4; 7 bases map to TRBD1. Germline trimming cut 4 bases from V and 8 bases from J; bases unmatched to any gene: 7. This CDR3 comprises 14 residues. CDR1 is SEHNR and CDR2 is FQNEAQ in the germline V gene (reference sequence). This CDR3 is CASSWGTEGEKLFF. CDR3 DNA sequence: TGTGCCAGCAGCTGGGGGACAGAAGGGGAAAAACTGTTTTTT.

J is TRBJ2-1 and V is TRBV6-5; 11 bases line up with TRBD2. Germline-derived CDR1 and CDR2 are MNHEY and SVGAGI. This CDR3 comprises 15 residues. Unmatched junction bases numbered 9, after V lost 7 bases and J lost 7 bases. The CDR3 loop is CASKSLAGAWNEQFF. CDR3 nucleotide sequence: TGTGCCAGCAAATCACTAGCGGGAGCGTGGAATGAGCAGTTCTTC.

The rearrangement links TRBV12-3 or TRBV12-4 to TRBJ2-3, with D tentatively TRBD2 (6 bases). V gave up 5 bases and J gave up 15 bases, with 18 bases separating them. The CDR3 has 12 residues. The CDR3 sequence: CASSRGGPISYF. CDR3 DNA: TGTGCCAGCAGTAGAGGAGGGCCTATTTCATATTTT.

A few counts support this clone. The rearrangement links TRBV28 to TRBJ2-5, with TRBD1 matching over 9 bases. This CDR3 has 16 amino acids. V was pared by 5 bases and J by 4 bases, with 11 bases of the junction left unmatched. Germline V gene sequence: CDR1 MDHEN, CDR2 SYDVKM. The CDR3 DNA is TGTGCCAGCAGTGGGGACAGGGCAATCGGAGGAGAGACCCAGTACTTC. Protein sequence: CASSGDRAIGGETQYF.

The rearrangement uses TRBV7-2 and TRBJ2-1; the D is unclear. The germline CDR1 and CDR2 sequences are SGHTA and FQGNSA. V was clipped by 0 bases and J by 4 bases, with 4 bases between them. The CDR3 has 13 amino acids. The CDR3 sequence is CASSLARYNEQFF. The CDR3 DNA reads as TGTGCCAGCAGCTTAGCCCGATACAATGAGCAGTTCTTC.

The CDR3 DNA reads TGTGCTAGTGGTTTCAGTGGGGGGGCGTATGGCTACACCTTC. It encodes CASGFSGGAYGYTF. The rearrangement joins TRBV12-5 to TRBJ1-2; maybe TRBD1 (6 bases). The germline V gene encodes CDR1 LGHNT and CDR2 FRNRAP. The CDR3 is 14 amino acids. V was cut by 3 bases and J by 5 bases, with 13 bases left in between.

The chain links TRBV7-8 to TRBJ2-7, with a possible D match to TRBD1 (6 bases). The V gene's germline CDR1 is SGHVS and CDR2 FQNEAQ. The CDR3 contains 14 residues. Trimming cost V 2 bases and J 2 bases, with 10 bases left between them. The CDR3 DNA sequence: TGTGCCAGCAGCTTATTACAGGGAGCCTACGAGCAGTACTTC. The encoded protein is CASSLLQGAYEQYF.

Concerning this clone: This sample includes further DNA sequences coding for the same CDR3. The gene calls are TRBV2 and TRBJ2-7; 9 nucleotides match TRBD2. The CDR3 runs to 14 residues. The junction had 3 bases not matched to a gene; V was cut back by 5 bases and J by 1 base. The germline V gene encodes CDR1 SNHLY and CDR2 FYNNEI. This CDR3 is CASSRLAVSYEQYF. The CDR3 region has the DNA TGTGCCAGCAGTCGACTAGCGGTTTCCTACGAGCAGTACTTC.

The chain is built from TRBV10-2 and TRBJ1-1; 9 bases align to TRBD1. This CDR3 has 15 amino acids. The J segment lost 4 bases and the V segment lost 7 bases, leaving 10 bases of the junction unmatched. The germline V gene has CDR1 WSHSY and CDR2 SAAADI. The CDR3 sequence is CASTPQGASGTEAFF. In DNA, the CDR3 is TGCGCCAGCACCCCACAGGGGGCTAGCGGCACTGAAGCTTTCTTT.

The chain links TRBV3-1 (or the pseudogene TRBV3-2) to TRBJ1-1, with no clear D. Germline-derived CDR1 and CDR2 are LGHDT and YNNKEL (reference sequence). The CDR3 is 11 amino acids. The germline V and J ends were trimmed by 0 bases and 8 bases, with 4 bases remaining between them. CDR3 sequence reads: CASSQETEAFF. In nucleotides, the CDR3 is TGTGCCAGCAGCCAAGAGACCGAAGCTTTCTTT.

The chain has TRBV5-1 and TRBJ2-7, with D possibly TRBD2 on 5 matching bases. Trimming pared 2 bases from V and 3 bases from J, leaving 12 bases between. The CDR3 is 14 amino acids. Germline V gives CDR1 SGHRS, CDR2 YFSETQ. CDR3 sequence reads: CASSFGISIYEQYF. The CDR3 DNA is TGCGCCAGCAGCTTCGGGATATCCATCTACGAGCAGTACTTC. Based on the CDR3 plus reference TRBV5-1 and TRBJ2-7, the full variable domain is KAGVTQTPRYLIKTRGQQVTLSCSPISGHRSVSWYQQTPGQGLQFLFEYFSETQRNKGNFPGRFSGRQFSNSRSEMNVSTLELGDSALYLCASSFGISIYEQYFGPGTRLTVT.

The V and J genes are TRBV19 and TRBJ2-1, with TRBD2 matching over 8 bases. V trimming: 5 bases; J trimming: 10 bases; junction bases outside the gene matches: 13. CDR3 size: 15 residues. Germline V gene data show CDR1 as LNHDA and CDR2 as SQIVND (reference sequence). CDR3 residues: CASSPLAGSWEEQFF. In DNA form, the CDR3 reads TGTGCCAGTAGTCCCTTAGCGGGATCTTGGGAGGAGCAGTTCTTC. Full variable domain (remainder filled in from reference TRBV19 and TRBJ2-1): DGGITQSPKYLFRKEGQNVTLSCEQNLNHDAMYWYRQDPGQGLRLIYYSQIVNDFQKGDIAEGYSVSREKKESFPLTVTSAQKNPTAFYLCASSPLAGSWEEQFFGPGTRLTVL.

The chain links TRBV29-1 to TRBJ2-7, with D uncertain. Germline loops: CDR1 SQVTM, CDR2 ANQGSEA. The V end was cut by 8 bases, the J end by 4 bases, with 6 bases between. The CDR3 covers 9 residues. CDR3 residues: CSRRYEQYF. The CDR3 nucleotides read TGCAGCCGTCGTTACGAGCAGTACTTC.

The chain couples TRBV4-1 to TRBJ2-3; 9 positions match TRBD2. This CDR3 comprises 17 residues. Germline trimming cut 0 bases from V and 0 bases from J; bases unmatched to any gene: 4. CDR1 MGHRA and CDR2 YSYEKL come from the germline V gene. The CDR3: CASSQDMLAGSTDTQYF. The CDR3 DNA reads as TGCGCCAGCAGCCAAGATATGCTAGCGGGAAGCACAGATACGCAGTATTTT.

The chain is built from TRBV18 and TRBJ2-7; TRBD1 matches 7 bases. J gave up 4 bases and V 5 bases, and 5 bases lay outside the gene matches. Germline V gene lookup returns CDR1 KGHSH and CDR2 LQKENI. The CDR3 sequence is 13 residues long. The CDR3 reads CASSDRVGYEQYF. The CDR3 DNA follows: TGTGCCAGCTCAGACAGGGTCGGATACGAGCAGTACTTC.

The sample holds one count of this clone. At one of its ends the junction is not consistent with the germline gene, which may arise from a read error. The chain combines TRBV7-7 with TRBJ2-7, with D perhaps being TRBD1 or TRBD2 (5 bases each). The CDR3 sequence is 14 residues long. CDR1 SSHAT and CDR2 FNYEAQ come from the germline V gene (reference sequence). CDR3 residues: CASSLSGTDYEQYF. CDR3 in DNA: TGTGCTAGCAGCTTATCCGGGACGGACTACGAGCAGTACTTC.

The rearrangement uses TRBV9 and TRBJ2-3; 9 nucleotides align to TRBD2. The germline gives CDR1 SGDLS, CDR2 YYNGEE. The V and J ends lost 3 bases and 0 bases, in that order; junction bases with no gene match: 5. CDR3 length equals 16 residues. The CDR3 reads CASSARGTSSTDTQYF. DNA for the CDR3: TGTGCCAGCAGCGCGCGCGGGACTAGCAGCACAGATACGCAGTATTTT.